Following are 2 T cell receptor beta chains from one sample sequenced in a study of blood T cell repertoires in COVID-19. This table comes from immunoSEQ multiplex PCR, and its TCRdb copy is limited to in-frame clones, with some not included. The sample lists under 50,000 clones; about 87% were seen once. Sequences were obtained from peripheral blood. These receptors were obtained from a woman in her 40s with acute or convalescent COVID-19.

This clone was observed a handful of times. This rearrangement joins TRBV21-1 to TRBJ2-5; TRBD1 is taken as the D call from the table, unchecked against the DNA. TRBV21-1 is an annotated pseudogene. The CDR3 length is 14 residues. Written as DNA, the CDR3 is TGTGCCAGCCATAGGACAGGGGATATAGAGACCCAGTACTTC. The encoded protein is CASHRTGDIETQYF.

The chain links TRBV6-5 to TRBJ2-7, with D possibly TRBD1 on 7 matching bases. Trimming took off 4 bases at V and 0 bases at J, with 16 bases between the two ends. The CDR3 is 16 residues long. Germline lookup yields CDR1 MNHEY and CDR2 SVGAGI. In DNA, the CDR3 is TGTGCCAGCAGTTCCCGGGGGACAGTTAGCTCCTACGAGCAGTACTTC. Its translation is CASSSRGTVSSYEQYF.